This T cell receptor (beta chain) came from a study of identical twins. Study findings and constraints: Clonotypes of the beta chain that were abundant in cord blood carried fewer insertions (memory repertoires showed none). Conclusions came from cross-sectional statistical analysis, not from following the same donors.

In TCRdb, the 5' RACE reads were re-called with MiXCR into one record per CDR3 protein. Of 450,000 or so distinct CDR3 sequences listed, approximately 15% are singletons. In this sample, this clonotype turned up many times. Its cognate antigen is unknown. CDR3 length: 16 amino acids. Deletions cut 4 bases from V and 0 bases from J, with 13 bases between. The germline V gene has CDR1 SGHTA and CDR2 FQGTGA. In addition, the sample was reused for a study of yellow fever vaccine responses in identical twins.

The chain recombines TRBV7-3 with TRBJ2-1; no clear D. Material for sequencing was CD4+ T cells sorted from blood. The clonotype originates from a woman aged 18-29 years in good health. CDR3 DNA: TGTGCCAGCAGCTCAGGACCCCAGAGCTCCTACAATGAGCAGTTCTTC. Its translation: CASSSGPQSSYNEQFF. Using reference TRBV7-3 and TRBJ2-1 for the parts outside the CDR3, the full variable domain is GAGVSQTPSNKVTEKGKYVELRCDPISGHTALYWYRQSLGQGPEFLIYFQGTGAADDSGLPNDRFFAVRPEGSVSTLKIQRTERGDSAVYLCASSSGPQSSYNEQFFGPGTRLTVL.